This T cell receptor (beta chain) was obtained from a study of CD8 T cells in Susac syndrome. Broader study findings: It was acknowledged by the study that relatively few individuals were included in its TCR sequencing and HLA analysis.

Of note for this clonotype: Its specificity is unknown.

Germline V gene lookup returns CDR1 SGHTA and CDR2 FQGNSA. Trimming removed 5 bases from V and 2 bases from J, with 11 bases in between. The CDR3 has 14 amino acids. Each multiple sclerosis control was a treatment-naive patient with relapsing-remitting disease that was either stable or active. RNA in amounts of about 0.45 to 1 ug was reverse transcribed with random hexamers. TCRdb recomputed calls from the immunoSEQ multiplex PCR reads with MiXCR, one row per CDR3 protein. In the table there are fewer than 350,000 distinct CDR3 sequences, 70% to 90% of which are singletons. The source material was CD8+ T cells from PBMCs. The rearrangement joins TRBV7-2 to TRBJ2-3; D may be TRBD2 (5 bases). This clonotype originated in a human donor with multiple sclerosis. CDR3 amino acids: CASSDYWSTDTQYF. DNA of the CDR3: TGTGCCAGCAGCGACTACTGGTCCACAGATACGCAGTATTTT. Full variable domain (outside the CDR3, taken from reference TRBV7-2 and TRBJ2-3): GAGVSQSPSNKVTEKGKDVELRCDPISGHTALYWYRQSLGQGLEFLIYFQGNSAPDKSGLPSDRFSAERTGGSVSTLTIQRTQQEDSAVYLCASSDYWSTDTQYFGPGTRLTVL.